The clone carrying this T cell receptor beta chain was detected only once. The antigen remains undetermined. This specimen belongs to a study of shared clonotypes between healthy human individuals. Study summary: Every donor yielded three CD4 naive, three CD4 memory, two CD8 naive and one CD8 memory plate. Whole-study findings and limits: Generally, estimated richness proved larger in naive subsets than it did in memory subsets.

Each sorted subset replicate got 200 ng genomic DNA, about 33,000 genomes. Original analysis: From ImmunoSEQ came sequences covering only the junction and carrying no quality scores, so filtering differed. Some clones are missing from TCRdb's copy, which holds only in-frame ones; the method was immunoSEQ multiplex PCR. That table supplies the V and J calls and clone size; D and trimming were determined from the DNA. This table holds approximately 980,000 clones, 76% found once. The CDR3 runs 15 residues. CDR1 and CDR2 from the germline V gene are KGHSH and LQKENI. With V trimmed by 6 bases and J by 5 bases, 8 bases remained unmatched.

V and J are TRBV18 and TRBJ2-1; 9 positions match TRBD1. The receptor comes from a man younger than 30 in good health. Sequences were obtained from memory CD4+ T cells sorted from blood. Subset in this sample: CD45RA-negative fraction. CDR3 protein: CASSPGQGKNNEQFF. The CDR3 DNA follows: TGTGCCAGCTCGCCGGGACAGGGAAAGAACAATGAGCAGTTCTTC.